The rows below give T cell receptor beta chains drawn from one sample of a study of blood T cell repertoires in COVID-19. Generated by immunoSEQ multiplex PCR, the TCRdb table keeps only in-frame clones and is missing some. The sample shows about 160,000 clones, around 85% of them seen only once. Material: peripheral blood. These receptors originate from a human donor with acute or convalescent COVID-19. The donor label of this sample is uncertain. CDR3s include the opening cysteine and the closing phenylalanine or tryptophan. A D gene is named only where the DNA matches it firmly. Clone size is given for some rows only: seen once, a few or many times, or a class if the clone is expanded.

>.|TRBJ1-2|.|16|TRBV7-9
TGTGCCAGCAGCCCTAGGGGGGGCAGGATGAACTATGGCTACACCTTC
CASSPRGGRMNYGYTF
>TRBD1|TRBJ1-3|.|18|TRBV9
TGTGCCAGCAGCGCCGACAGGGATCGACTCATCTCTGGAAACACCATATATTTT
CASSADRDRLISGNTIYF
>TRBD2|TRBJ2-3|.|15|TRBV20-1
TGCAGTGCTAGTGGACTAGCGGGGGGGCCGGATACGCAGTATTTT
CSASGLAGGPDTQYF
>.|TRBJ2-7|.|16|TRBV28
TGTGCCAGCAGGGGCCAATCCGGGACAAGAGTTAACGAGCAGTACTTC
CASRGQSGTRVNEQYF
>.|TRBJ1-2|.|15|TRBV5-1
TGCGCCAGCAGCCCCTGGACACCAGGAAACTATGGCTACACCTTC
CASSPWTPGNYGYTF
>.|TRBJ2-3|.|16|TRBV4-1
TGCGCCAGCAGCCACAACTCGGGGAGGTGGACAGATACGCAGTATTTT
CASSHNSGRWTDTQYF
>TRBD1|TRBJ1-5|.|13|TRBV12-3/TRBV12-4
TGTGCCAGCCGGACAGGGGTCAATCAGCCCCAGCATTTT
CASRTGVNQPQHF
>.|TRBJ2-1|.|14|TRBV18
TGTGCCAGCTCACTCGGGAACATCTACAATGAGCAGTTCTTC
CASSLGNIYNEQFF
>.|TRBJ1-1|.|17|TRBV7-2
TGTGCCAGCAGCTTAGGGGTCCGGCCAGGGTCGTTGACTGAAGCTTTCTTT
CASSLGVRPGSLTEAFF
>TRBD1|TRBJ2-7|few|15|TRBV10-2
TGCGCCAGCAGTGAGTCAAGGCAGGGGGAATTCGAGCAGTACTTC
CASSESRQGEFEQYF
>TRBD1|TRBJ1-2|.|14|TRBV27
TGTGCCAGCAGTGGACAGGGGCCCTGGAATGGCTACACCTTC
CASSGQGPWNGYTF
>.|TRBJ2-4|.|16|TRBV28
TGTGCCAGCAGCCTCGAACCTGGAGCGGCCAAAAACATTCAGTACTTC
CASSLEPGAAKNIQYF
>.|TRBJ2-3|once|15|TRBV6-6
TGTGCCAGCAGGAACGATCAGGGGATGCTCGATACGCAGTATTTT
CASRNDQGMLDTQYF
>.|TRBJ1-1|.|13|TRBV19
TGTGCCAGTATGAAGCCACGCGGCACTGAAGCTTTCTTT
CASMKPRGTEAFF
>.|TRBJ1-6|.|14|TRBV19
TGTGCCAGTAGTCTACAGGAGTATAATTCACCCCTCCACTTT
CASSLQEYNSPLHF
>TRBD2|TRBJ2-1|.|14|TRBV19
TGTGCCAGTAGTGCCGGACTAGCGGTCGTGGAGCAGTTCTTC
CASSAGLAVVEQFF